This is a list of T cell receptor beta chains from one sample in a study of shared clonotypes between healthy human individuals. TCRdb's copy holds only in-frame clones and misses some; the assay was immunoSEQ multiplex PCR. Among hundreds of thousands of clones listed, around 72% were seen once. The source material was memory CD4+ T cells sorted from blood. These receptors were taken from a woman in her twenties or thirties in good health. Both conserved end residues are trimmed from each CDR3.

TRBV6-5	TRBJ1-1	ASSYSRQGHTEAF
TRBV28	TRBJ2-7	ASSLAGGPFHEQY
TRBV28	TRBJ2-7	ASSSPQGGQY
TRBV4-2	TRBJ1-1	ASMWDRNTEAF
TRBV15	TRBJ2-7	ATGFDRLYEQY
TRBV18	TRBJ2-5	ASSPLAGALEETQY
TRBV5-1	TRBJ1-1	ASSIDGLTEAF
TRBV18	TRBJ2-2	ASSNGELF
TRBV6-5	TRBJ2-5	ASSYSARGLRETQY
TRBV6-5	TRBJ1-1	ASSYRGNTEAF
TRBV18	TRBJ1-1	ASSPQNHRISGTEAF
TRBV21-1	TRBJ1-5	ASSKETETSNQPQH